What follows describes a single T cell receptor (beta chain). There are many counts of this clonotype. Its antigen has not been determined. Base qualities were left out, and no much larger clone turns up one base away. This was a case-control study nested in a cohort of healthcare workers in London, UK, who had nasopharyngeal swab PCR tests and blood samples taken every week. Between 23 and 31 March 2020, the week of the UK lockdown, healthcare workers were enrolled and then followed up weekly for as long as 16 weeks. CDR3 length: 14 amino acids, cysteine to phenylalanine. Only the CDR3 DNA is retained, 42 bases long and in frame from the first base. The junction shows trimming of 5 bases on V and 2 bases on J, plus 11 bases between the germline ends. From a lookup of the germline V gene, CDR1 and CDR2 are MDHEN and SYDVKM. The data stem from a study of early T cells in non-severe SARS-CoV-2 infection listed by TCRdb under 2021. At the level of the whole study: Because TCR sequencing relied on bulk RNA taken from unsorted whole blood, pairing of alpha and beta chains was not possible. The research as a whole found: VDJdb matching was skewed toward anti-spike CD8 responses and likely underestimated virus-specific expansions, missing private and CD4 specificities.

Library method: 5' RACE. The sequencer listed for this sample is NextSeq 500. Unique molecular identifiers were attached to individual cDNA molecules in the TCR library protocol so that sequencing error and PCR bias could be corrected. Both TCR alpha and beta chains were sequenced, and tight co-correlation was observed between alpha and beta sequence abundances in each sample. Per the authors' processing: Decombinator V4 was used to annotate the V gene, J gene and CDR3 of the TCR sequences. Expanded TCRs were defined as changing significantly between any two time points under a Poisson model with p below 0.0001. Abundances of TCRs were expressed as counts per million after normalisation to the total number of TCRs sequenced in each sample. TRAV1-2 paired with TRAJ12, TRAJ20 or TRAJ33 defined MAIT TCRs, while TRAV10 paired with TRAJ18 defined iNKT TCRs. VDJdb, accessed 1 November 2021, was searched for CMV, EBV and SARS-CoV-2 annotated TCRs, excluding TCRs annotated for multiple antigens. TCRdb reran the public reads through fastp at Q25 and MiXCR, keeping productive beta chains. Rows are unified per CDR3 protein, each entry keeping the most common DNA and genes. The V and J calls, along with clone size, are taken from TCRdb and not from the paper's own processing. This sample comprises approximately 71,000 distinct CDR3 sequences, 12% to 15% of them detected only once. The top ten clonotypes cover over 13% of the sample.

The sample consisted of whole blood. Recombination connected TRBV28 to TRBJ2-3; no confident D gene assignment can be made. The receptor was isolated from an adult who was a healthcare worker with PCR-confirmed SARS-CoV-2 infection or an uninfected control (not recorded which). The CDR3 loop reads CASSDLSSTDTQYF. The nucleotide sequence is given as TGTGCCAGCAGTGACCTCTCCTCCACAGATACGCAGTATTTT.